Presented here are 14 T cell receptor beta chains from one specimen sequenced in a study of T cell responses to AZD1222 COVID-19 vaccine. This table comes from immunoSEQ multiplex PCR, and its TCRdb copy is limited to in-frame clones, with some not included. The sample has 70,000 to 100,000 clones, about 94% seen once. The sequenced sample was peripheral blood, obtained 28 days after the second AZD1222 dose. These receptors came from an adult who received the AZD1222 COVID-19 vaccine.

The chain uses TRBV4-1 and TRBJ1-1; D remains ambiguous. The V end lost 1 base, the J end lost 2 bases, and 11 bases lay between the germline ends. This CDR3 contains 15 residues. The germline CDR1 and CDR2 sequences are MGHRA and YSYEKL. The CDR3 region is CASSQVLGFNTEAFF. CDR3 bases: TGCGCCAGCAGCCAAGTTCTGGGGTTCAACACTGAAGCTTTCTTT.

V gene TRBV10-1 combines with J gene TRBJ1-2; the match to TRBD1 covers 7 bases. This CDR3 is built from 17 residues. Trimming removed 5 bases from V and 0 bases from J; junction bases left unmatched: 12. Germline values: CDR1 WNHNN, CDR2 SYGVQD (reference sequence). The CDR3 sequence is CASSIRGPQNSNYGYTF. Written as DNA, the CDR3 is TGCGCCAGCAGTATAAGGGGGCCCCAAAATTCTAACTATGGCTACACCTTC.

The chain couples TRBV19 to TRBJ1-3, with D possibly matching TRBD1 (5 bases). V was shortened by 6 bases and J by 2 bases, with 14 bases between the two germline ends. Germline CDR1 and CDR2: LNHDA and SQIVND (reference sequence). This CDR3 has 15 amino acids. The CDR3 protein is CASSRQSGPGNTIYF. CDR3 in DNA: TGTGCCAGTAGCAGACAGTCGGGGCCTGGAAACACCATATATTTT.

The chain has TRBV5-1 and TRBJ2-2; 9 bases line up with TRBD2. The CDR3 is 16 amino acids. CDR1 SGHRS and CDR2 YFSETQ come from the germline V gene. The V and J ends lost 4 bases and 0 bases, in that order; junction bases with no gene match: 4. CDR3 region: CASSRSGGTNTGELFF. In DNA, the CDR3 is TGCGCCAGCAGCCGTAGCGGGGGCACGAACACCGGGGAGCTGTTTTTT.

The rearrangement uses TRBV4-3 and TRBJ2-6; perhaps TRBD2 as D (5 bases). The CDR3 has 18 residues. Germline values: CDR1 LGHNA, CDR2 YSLEER. The ends were cut back, 4 bases at V and 0 bases at J, with 16 bases in the middle. CDR3 in amino acids: CASSLLLTGSSGANVLTF. CDR3 nucleotide sequence: TGCGCCAGCAGCCTCCTATTGACGGGGAGCTCTGGGGCCAACGTCCTGACTTTC.

The rearrangement joins TRBV28 to TRBJ1-1; D remains unclear. CDR1 MDHEN and CDR2 SYDVKM come from the germline V gene. V shed 0 bases and J shed 4 bases, with 12 bases lying between them. This CDR3 has 15 amino acids. The DNA for the CDR3 is TGTGCCAGCAGTTTATGGCCCGGGTTGGGCACTGAAGCTTTCTTT. As protein: CASSLWPGLGTEAFF.

This clone was detected once. The chain links TRBV28 to TRBJ1-1; weak D call: TRBD1 (5 bases). Germline lookup yields CDR1 MDHEN and CDR2 SYDVKM. The CDR3 has 15 amino acids. Trimming removed 5 bases at V and 4 bases at J, with 17 bases between. The CDR3: CASSPSQGRVTEAFF. The DNA of the CDR3 is TGTGCCAGCAGTCCCTCTCAGGGCAGGGTCACTGAAGCTTTCTTT.

V and J are TRBV7-8 and TRBJ1-1; no clear D gene. The CDR3 has 13 residues. V was clipped by 3 bases and J by 5 bases, with 10 bases between them. The germline V gene has CDR1 SGHVS and CDR2 FQNEAQ. CDR3 loop: CASSFGIGTEAFF. The CDR3 region has the DNA TGTGCCAGCAGCTTCGGAATAGGGACTGAAGCTTTCTTT.

This clone was found once. The chain couples TRBV9 to TRBJ2-6; no reliable D call. Looked up from germline, CDR1 is SGDLS and CDR2 is YYNGEE. The CDR3 loop spans 15 amino acids. The V gene lost 0 bases and the J gene lost 1 base, with 5 bases spanning the gap. CDR3 amino acids: CASSVGSSGANVLTF. Here the CDR3 DNA reads TGTGCCAGCAGCGTAGGCAGTTCTGGGGCCAACGTCCTGACTTTC.

The chain employs TRBV28 and TRBJ2-7; no firm D call. In germline, CDR1 is MDHEN, CDR2 SYDVKM. Trimming cost V 1 base and J 7 bases, with 11 bases left between them. The length of the CDR3 is 13 residues. The CDR3 loop reads CASSLLGRKEQYF. For the CDR3, the DNA is TGTGCCAGCAGTTTATTAGGTAGAAAGGAGCAGTACTTC.

J is TRBJ1-4 and V is TRBV12-3 or TRBV12-4; D gene uncertain. Trimming shortened V by 5 bases and J by 8 bases, and 9 bases separated the two germline ends. CDR3 length: 12 amino acids. The CDR3 spells CASSPPSEKLFF. In DNA form, the CDR3 reads TGTGCCAGCAGTCCCCCCTCGGAAAAACTGTTTTTT.

The chain employs TRBV6-5 and TRBJ1-4, with D tentatively TRBD1 (5 bases). The CDR3 length is 15 residues. The V end lost 5 bases, the J end lost 10 bases, and 20 bases lay between the germline ends. The germline V gene encodes CDR1 MNHEY and CDR2 SVGAGI. CDR3 bases: TGTGCCAGCAGTCTTTCAAGGCCGGGCGGGGGAAAACTGTTTTTT. Residues: CASSLSRPGGGKLFF.

This chain uses TRBV30 with TRBJ1-1; tentative D call: TRBD1 (6 bases). With 5 bases removed from V and 0 bases from J, the gap between germline ends came to 7 bases. The CDR3 loop spans 12 amino acids. Germline V CDR1 and CDR2: GTSNPN, SVGIG (reference sequence). Written as DNA, the CDR3 is TGTGCCTGGCAGGGGCTGAACACTGAAGCTTTCTTT. This encodes CAWQGLNTEAFF.

This chain joins TRBV5-4 and TRBJ2-7; the D is unclear. Germline values: CDR1 SGHNT, CDR2 YYREEE (reference sequence). CDR3 length equals 15 residues. Between the trimmed V and J ends, which lost 4 bases and 4 bases, there was a span of 18 bases. The CDR3 region has the DNA TGTGCCAGCAGCCGCCCGGGCGCGTCCGGTTACGAGCAGTACTTC. Encoded protein: CASSRPGASGYEQYF.